This TCR beta chain derives from a study of shared clonotypes between healthy human individuals. Across the study: Per donor, three plates held CD4 naive cells, three held CD4 memory, two held CD8 naive and one held CD8 memory.

This CDR3 contains 14 residues. V was clipped by 3 bases and J by 1 base, with 9 bases between them. Germline CDR1 reads SGDLS; CDR2 reads YYNGEE. Remarks on this clone: Its antigen is undetermined.

In the sorted-subset replicate PCRs, around 200 ng DNA, 25,000 to 30,000 T cell genomes, was used. Clones were sequenced by immunoSEQ multiplex PCR, and TCRdb holds only the in-frame ones, with some missing. The sample lists a few million clones, 85% to 95% occurring once. Study outcomes and limitations: Roughly 5% of naive CD4 clonotypes were shared across a handful of donors.

Each donor was a Caucasian adult residing in Nashville, Tennessee. This TCR came from a man between 18 and 35 years old in good health. Some clones in this sample may be carry-over from other donors' samples. Sequencing was carried out using naive CD4+ T cells from PBMCs. The subset denotes: CD45RA+ positively selected. The chain couples TRBV9 to TRBJ2-3, with a possible D match to TRBD1 (5 bases). CDR3 in amino acids: CASSGTTRTDTQYF. CDR3 nucleotide sequence: TGTGCCAGCAGCGGGACAACTCGCACAGATACGCAGTATTTT.